The 18 T cell receptor beta chains presented below share a single source sample, sequenced in a study of blood T cell repertoires in COVID-19. The protocol was immunoSEQ multiplex PCR, while the TCRdb copy is restricted to in-frame clones and leaves out a portion. This table has some 370,000 clones, roughly 89% appearing once. Sequenced: peripheral blood. These TCRs come from a man aged 18-30 years with active or convalescent COVID-19.

This chain links TRBV24-1 with TRBJ2-2, with TRBD1 matching over 7 bases. The CDR3 extends over 14 amino acids. Trimming at V came to 9 bases and at J to 2 bases, leaving 5 bases not matched to a gene. Germline CDR1 reads KGHDR; CDR2 reads SFDVKD. This chain's CDR3 is CATGRQGNTGELFF. The CDR3 nucleotides read TGTGCCACCGGGCGACAGGGAAACACCGGGGAGCTGTTTTTT.

To note about this clone: Within the sample, other DNA sequences also encode this same CDR3. The rearrangement joins TRBV15 to TRBJ2-1; 11 positions match TRBD2. The junction had 9 bases not matched to a gene; V was cut back by 3 bases and J by 8 bases. Germline V gene lookup returns CDR1 LNHNV and CDR2 YYDKDF (reference sequence). The CDR3 runs 16 residues. The CDR3, as DNA: TGTGCCACCAGCAGGGGGGGGCTAGCGGGAGGAGATGAGCAGTTCTTC. Translation gives CATSRGGLAGGDEQFF.

The chain combines TRBV3-1 (or the pseudogene TRBV3-2) with TRBJ2-3; D is uncertain. Germline V gene data show CDR1 as LGHDT and CDR2 as YNNKEL (reference sequence). V dropped 2 bases and J dropped 3 bases, with 3 bases sitting between them. This CDR3 is 12 amino acids long. The CDR3 DNA reads as TGTGCCAGCAGCCAACTTACAGATACGCAGTATTTT. This codes for CASSQLTDTQYF.

This chain joins TRBV7-9 and TRBJ1-1, with D possibly being TRBD1 (5 bases). Trimming took off 8 bases at V and 6 bases at J, with 10 bases between the two ends. Germline loops: CDR1 SEHNR, CDR2 FQNEAQ (reference sequence). The CDR3 runs to 11 residues. CDR3: CASGGDPEAFF. CDR3 nucleotides: TGTGCCAGCGGAGGGGATCCTGAAGCTTTCTTT.

The rearrangement uses TRBV25-1 and TRBJ1-5; 7 positions match TRBD1. With V trimmed by 8 bases and J by 2 bases, 6 bases remained unmatched. The germline CDR1 and CDR2 sequences are MGHDK and SYGVNS. This CDR3 is built from 14 residues. The DNA for the CDR3 is TGTGCCAGCGAAGAAACAGGGGGCAATCAGCCCCAGCATTTT. Translating gives CASEETGGNQPQHF.

The V call is TRBV12-3 or TRBV12-4, the J call TRBJ2-3; TRBD1 aligns across 8 bases. Losses at the gene ends were 7 bases for V and 3 bases for J; bases not matched to a gene: 3. The CDR3 is made up of 13 amino acids. CDR3 loop: CASTRQGTDTQYF. The CDR3 DNA follows: TGTGCCAGCACCAGACAGGGGACAGATACGCAGTATTTT.

The rearrangement links TRBV18 to TRBJ1-4; D gene unclear. The V gene lost 1 base and the J gene lost 6 bases, with 9 bases spanning the gap. Germline V gene lookup returns CDR1 KGHSH and CDR2 LQKENI. The CDR3 extends over 14 amino acids. The CDR3 bases are TGTGCCAGCTCACCACGACCCGGGTATGAAAAACTGTTTTTT. Protein sequence: CASSPRPGYEKLFF. Full variable domain (outside the CDR3, taken from reference TRBV18 and TRBJ1-4): NAGVMQNPRHLVRRRGQEARLRCSPMKGHSHVYWYRQLPEEGLKFMVYLQKENIIDESGMPKERFSAEFPKEGPSILRIQQVVRGDSAAYFCASSPRPGYEKLFFGSGTQLSVL.

The chain couples TRBV28 to TRBJ1-2; D may be TRBD1 (6 bases). The CDR3 runs 14 residues. The V end lost 5 bases, the J end lost 0 bases, and 10 bases lay between the germline ends. Per the germline V gene, CDR1 is MDHEN and CDR2 is SYDVKM. The CDR3 loop reads CASSTGLANYGYTF. The CDR3 DNA reads TGTGCCAGCAGTACAGGGTTAGCTAACTATGGCTACACCTTC.

The CDR3 coding sequence is TGTGCCAGCAAGCAGGGAAATTCACCCCTCCACTTT. This translates into CASKQGNSPLHF. V is TRBV2 and J is TRBJ1-6, with D perhaps matching TRBD1 (5 bases). V dropped 7 bases and J dropped 7 bases, with 8 bases sitting between them. Germline loops: CDR1 SNHLY, CDR2 FYNNEI. The CDR3 runs to 12 residues.

The CDR3 sequence: CASSLTTYSNQPQHF. The CDR3 coding sequence is TGTGCCAGTAGTTTGACAACGTATAGCAATCAGCCCCAGCATTTT. The chain couples TRBV19 to TRBJ1-5; unclear D gene. V lost 5 bases, J lost 0 bases, and 11 bases lay in between. The germline V gene has CDR1 LNHDA and CDR2 SQIVND (reference sequence). The CDR3 extends over 15 amino acids.

V is TRBV2 and J is TRBJ1-2; D may be TRBD1 (5 bases). Germline values: CDR1 SNHLY, CDR2 FYNNEI. CDR3 length equals 13 residues. The V end lost 4 bases, the J end lost 8 bases, and 14 bases lay between the germline ends. CDR3 sequence: CASSAGRAEGYTF. The CDR3 coding sequence is TGTGCCAGCAGTGCGGGCAGGGCGGAGGGCTACACCTTC. The full variable domain, completed using reference TRBV2 and TRBJ1-2, is EPEVTQTPSHQVTQMGQEVILRCVPISNHLYFYWYRQILGQKVEFLVSFYNNEISEKSEIFDDQFSVERPDGSNFTLKIRSTKLEDSAMYFCASSAGRAEGYTFGSGTRLTVV.

The chain is built from TRBV9 and TRBJ2-2, with TRBD2 matching 9 bases. The CDR3 totals 17 residues. With V trimmed by 4 bases and J by 6 bases, 13 bases remained unmatched. Germline lookup yields CDR1 SGDLS and CDR2 YYNGEE. The CDR3 loop is CASSPTIAGAGSGELFF. In DNA, the CDR3 is TGTGCCAGCAGCCCTACTATAGCGGGAGCAGGCTCCGGGGAGCTGTTTTTT. Supplemented by reference TRBV9 and TRBJ2-2, the full variable domain reads DSGVTQTPKHLITATGQRVTLRCSPRSGDLSVYWYQQSLDQGLQFLIQYYNGEERAKGNILERFSAQQFPDLHSELNLSSLELGDSALYFCASSPTIAGAGSGELFFGEGSRLTVL.

This clone has just one count. Other DNA sequences from this sample encode an identical CDR3 as well. Here the CDR3 DNA reads TGTGCCAGCAGTATCCGGGGAAATCAGCCCCAGCATTTT. Translated, it gives CASSIRGNQPQHF. J is TRBJ1-5 and V is TRBV7-2; D remains unclear. The V gene lost 6 bases and the J gene lost 4 bases, with 10 bases spanning the gap. CDR1 is SGHTA and CDR2 is FQGNSA in the germline V gene. This CDR3 is built from 13 residues.

This chain uses TRBV6-6 with TRBJ1-2, with D tentatively TRBD1 (5 bases). Trimming removed 5 bases at V and 8 bases at J, with 12 bases between. The CDR3 totals 12 residues. Germline lookup yields CDR1 MNHNY and CDR2 SVGAGI (reference sequence). CDR3 sequence reads: CASSLWGVGYTF. The DNA for the CDR3 is TGTGCCAGCAGTCTCTGGGGGGTCGGCTACACCTTC.

The chain joins TRBV6-5 to TRBJ1-2; TRBD1 is a possible D gene (6 bases). The germline V gene has CDR1 MNHEY and CDR2 SVGAGI. This CDR3 region has 14 residues. The V end lost 5 bases, the J end lost 3 bases, and 13 bases lay between the germline ends. CDR3 DNA: TGTGCCAGCAGTCGCACAGGGTCCCACTATGGCTACACCTTC. Translation: CASSRTGSHYGYTF.

The chain uses TRBV6-5 and TRBJ1-4, with D perhaps matching TRBD1 (5 bases). The CDR3 is made up of 13 amino acids. CDR1 and CDR2 (germline): MNHEY, SVGAGI. Trimming pared 8 bases from V and 8 bases from J, leaving 15 bases between. CDR3 amino acids: CASVLRAKEKLFF. CDR3 DNA: TGTGCCAGCGTCCTCAGGGCGAAGGAAAAACTGTTTTTT.

This chain connects TRBV19 to TRBJ2-7; D might be TRBD2 (6 bases). The V gene's germline CDR1 is LNHDA and CDR2 SQIVND (reference sequence). The CDR3 is 17 residues long. Trimming cost V 1 base and J 5 bases, with 21 bases left between them. As DNA, the CDR3 is TGTGCCAGTAGTATAGGATCACGCGGGATCGTATCCCACGAGCAGTACTTC. Protein product: CASSIGSRGIVSHEQYF.

The chain couples TRBV2 to TRBJ2-1, with D possibly matching TRBD2 (5 bases). This CDR3 region has 14 residues. The germline V and J ends were trimmed by 6 bases and 7 bases, with 16 bases remaining between them. Germline lookup yields CDR1 SNHLY and CDR2 FYNNEI. Here the CDR3 DNA reads TGTGCCAGCAGGGAACCGGACGGGGATAATGAGCAGTTCTTC. It yields the protein CASREPDGDNEQFF.